This TCR beta chain comes out of a study of technical replicates of blood from several donors. The method was immunoSEQ multiplex PCR; TCRdb's version includes in-frame clones alone and lacks a portion of them. Found here are around 60,000 clones, around 93% of them singletons; the top ten hold around 4%. Germline CDR1 and CDR2: MNHEY and SMNVEV (reference sequence). The CDR3 loop spans 13 amino acids. Trimming at V came to 5 bases and at J to 6 bases, leaving 5 bases not matched to a gene. This clonotype was sampled from a human donor in good health. Some clones in this sample may be carry-over from other donors' samples. The gene calls are TRBV27 and TRBJ2-7, with 9 nucleotides matching TRBD2. Specimen: PBMCs. CDR3 bases: TGTGCCAGCAGTATTAGCGGGAGCCCCGAGCAGTACTTC. Translated: CASSISGSPEQYF.